The present T cell receptor (beta chain) was sequenced within a study of cytomegalovirus exposure and HLA in healthy donors. Findings of the study overall: Certain sequence variants were highly shared and formed a cluster, and this cluster was likely a sequencing artifact. An Asian-associated ancestry cluster reportedly showed fewer N-insertions than the approximately 630-donor mean in a later analysis. Equally common other TCR beta chains were less clonally expanded than HLA-associated ones, a later analysis found. It was in a later analysis that TCR association rates were seen to vary by HLA locus, highest for DRB1 and lowest for HLA-C.

The PCR made use of 60 Vbeta and 13 Jbeta primers. Only in-frame clones appear in the TCRdb table, and some are missing; sequencing was by immunoSEQ multiplex PCR. The sample lists around 150,000 clones; around 65% were seen once. Worth noting for this clone: The antigen remains unidentified.

V lost 1 base and J 0 bases, leaving 7 bases between the germline ends. This CDR3 has 16 residues. The germline V gene encodes CDR1 SGHTA and CDR2 FQGNSA. Sequencing was done on a sample of PBMCs. The gene calls are TRBV7-2 and TRBJ1-6; D unclear. The TCR comes from a middle-aged woman in good health and CMV-seropositive. The DNA for the CDR3 is TGTGCCAGCAGCTTAGAAGTCAGCTCCTATAATTCACCCCTCCACTTT. Encoded protein: CASSLEVSSYNSPLHF.